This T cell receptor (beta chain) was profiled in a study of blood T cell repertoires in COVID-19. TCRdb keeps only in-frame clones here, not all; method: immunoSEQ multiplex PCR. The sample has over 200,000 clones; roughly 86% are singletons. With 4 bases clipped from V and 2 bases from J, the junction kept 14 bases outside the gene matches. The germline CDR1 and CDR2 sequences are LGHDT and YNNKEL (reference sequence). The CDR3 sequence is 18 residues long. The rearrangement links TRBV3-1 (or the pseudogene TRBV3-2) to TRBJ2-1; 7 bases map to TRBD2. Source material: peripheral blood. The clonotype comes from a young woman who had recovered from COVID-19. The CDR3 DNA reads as TGTGCCAGCAGCCCCAGGACTAGACAGAGTTTTACCTACAATGAGCAGTTCTTC. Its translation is CASSPRTRQSFTYNEQFF.